These 5 T cell receptor beta chains were sequenced from one sample in a study of Graves' ophthalmopathy and Graves' hyperthyroidism. Using RNA transcripts, the TCR beta CDR3 regions were amplified. RT-PCR was first run with HTBI primers, then multiplex PCR in a second round. TCRdb independently ran MiXCR on the multiplex PCR reads; one entry per CDR3 protein. The sample has more than 1,000,000 distinct CDR3 sequences, roughly two fifths seen once. Sample: peripheral blood or thyroid tissue (not recorded which). These TCRs come from an adult man with Graves' hyperthyroidism.

This clonotype was seen more than once but under ten times. V is TRBV6-2 or TRBV6-3 and J is TRBJ2-7; 8 bases match TRBD2. Per the germline V gene, CDR1 is MNHEY and CDR2 is SVGEGT. With V trimmed by 2 bases and J by 6 bases, 6 bases remained unmatched. The CDR3 has 14 amino acids. In nucleotides, the CDR3 is TGTGCCAGCAGTTACGGGCGTCTAGCGGGCGAGCAGTACTTC. As protein: CASSYGRLAGEQYF.

The chain joins TRBV29-1 to TRBJ1-1; perhaps TRBD1 as D (5 bases). CDR3 size: 14 residues. Trimming took off 2 bases at V and 5 bases at J, with 15 bases between the two ends. Germline V gives CDR1 SQVTM, CDR2 ANQGSEA. CDR3 loop: CSVEPALGGTEAFF. The CDR3, as DNA: TGCAGCGTTGAACCCGCCCTTGGGGGGACTGAAGCTTTCTTT.

About this clonotype itself: The germline gene is not matched at one end of the junction; a read error may be the cause. The rearrangement uses TRBV7-9 and TRBJ1-2; tentatively, D is TRBD1 (5 bases). The length of the CDR3 is 13 residues. The V gene's germline CDR1 is SEHNR and CDR2 FQNEAQ (reference sequence). The CDR3 nucleotides read TGTGCCATCAGCTTTCCCAGGGTAGATGGCTACACCTTC. It yields the protein CAISFPRVDGYTF.

As to this clonotype: Compared with germline, one end of the junction differs, possibly owing to a read error. This chain uses TRBV6-4 with TRBJ2-2; no definite D call. Per the germline V gene, CDR1 is MRHNA and CDR2 is SNTAGT. The CDR3 runs to 13 residues. As DNA, the CDR3 is TGTGCCAGCGGTGAGGTGGGAACCGGGGAGCTGTTTTTT. Translation gives CASGEVGTGELFF.

This sequence joins TRBV20-1 and TRBJ2-7; 11 bases fit TRBD2. The J call is doubtful: the DNA matches TRBJ2-1 better. Germline V CDR1 and CDR2: DFQATT, SNEGSKA (reference sequence). The CDR3 has 14 residues. CDR3 sequence reads: CSARGLAGLNEQFF. DNA of the CDR3: TGCAGTGCTAGAGGACTAGCGGGGTTGAATGAGCAGTTCTTC.